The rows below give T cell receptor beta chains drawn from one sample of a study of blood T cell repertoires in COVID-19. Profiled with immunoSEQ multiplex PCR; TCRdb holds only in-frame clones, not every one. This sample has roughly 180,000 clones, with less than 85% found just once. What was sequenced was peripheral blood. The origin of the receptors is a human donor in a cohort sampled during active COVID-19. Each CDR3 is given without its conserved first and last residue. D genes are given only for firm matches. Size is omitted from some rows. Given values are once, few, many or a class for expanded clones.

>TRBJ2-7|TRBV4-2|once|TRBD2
ASSHPPRAGEGRGEQY
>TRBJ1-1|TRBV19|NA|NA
ASSIGRNTEAF
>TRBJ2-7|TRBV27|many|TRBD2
ASRPLADDSYEQY
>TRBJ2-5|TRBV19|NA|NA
ASSLDALGSRSETQY
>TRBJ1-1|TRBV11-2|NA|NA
ASSLGIRTTTEAF
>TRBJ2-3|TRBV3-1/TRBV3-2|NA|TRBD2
ASSQRTSGGARDTQY
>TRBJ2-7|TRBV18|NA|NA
ASSQLDEQY
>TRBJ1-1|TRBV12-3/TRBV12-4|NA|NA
ASSSGGGEAF
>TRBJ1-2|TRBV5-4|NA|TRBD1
ASSSYPPDRGGGYT
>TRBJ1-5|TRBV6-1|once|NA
ASSESGGSNQPQH
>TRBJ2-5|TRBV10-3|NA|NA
AISESQEGETQY
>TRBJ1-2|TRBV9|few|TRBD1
ASSIRDRENYGYT
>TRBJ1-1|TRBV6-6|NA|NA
ASSYGAREAF
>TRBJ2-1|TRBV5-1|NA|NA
ASSPEGPPSEF
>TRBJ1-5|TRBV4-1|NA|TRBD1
ASSQDPLDRGPNQPQH
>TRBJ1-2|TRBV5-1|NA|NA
ASSLGGPGFGT
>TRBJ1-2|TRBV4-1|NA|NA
ASSQPDRSYGYT
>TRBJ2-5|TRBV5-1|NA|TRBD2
ASSLVGTSGNQETQY
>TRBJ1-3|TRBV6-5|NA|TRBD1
ASVSGTAGNTIY
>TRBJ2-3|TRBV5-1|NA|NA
ASSARGAGAGDTQY
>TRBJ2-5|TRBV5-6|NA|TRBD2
ASSTTLAGGPWETQY
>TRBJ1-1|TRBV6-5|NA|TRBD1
ASRRQGAGAEAF
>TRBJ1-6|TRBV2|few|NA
ASSEIFSSPLH
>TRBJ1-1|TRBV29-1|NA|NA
SVVMRGRGITSEAF
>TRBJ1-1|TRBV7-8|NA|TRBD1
ASSSLATGGTEAF
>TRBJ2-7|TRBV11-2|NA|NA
ASSLPTYEQY
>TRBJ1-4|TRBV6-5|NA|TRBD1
ASRAPTGSMKLF
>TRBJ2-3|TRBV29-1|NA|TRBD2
SVGRGWGTDTQY
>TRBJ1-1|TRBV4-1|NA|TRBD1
ASSLGQVNTEAF
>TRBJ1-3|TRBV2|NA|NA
ASSALQLSGNTIY
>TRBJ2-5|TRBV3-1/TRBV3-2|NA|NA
ASSPFDRQETQY
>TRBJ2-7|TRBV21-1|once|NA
ASSKALGYEQY
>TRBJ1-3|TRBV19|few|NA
ASSIVAITGNTIY
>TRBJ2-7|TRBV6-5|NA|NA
ASNYRVHEQY
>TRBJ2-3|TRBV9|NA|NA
ASSVAFGTDTQY
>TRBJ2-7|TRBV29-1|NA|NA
SVRPPDSSYEQY
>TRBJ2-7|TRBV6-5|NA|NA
ASRREVPSYEQY
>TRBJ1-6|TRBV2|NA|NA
ASTQRARGGSPLH
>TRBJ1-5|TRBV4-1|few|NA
ASSQVADSNQPQH
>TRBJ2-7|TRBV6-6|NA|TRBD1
ASSYLPGGYEQY
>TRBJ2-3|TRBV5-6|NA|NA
ASSREPLDTQY
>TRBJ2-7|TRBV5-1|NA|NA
ASSLDGQSYEQY
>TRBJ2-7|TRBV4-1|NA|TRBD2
ASSQDFPGGEQY
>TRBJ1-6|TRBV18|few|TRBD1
ASSRDRMNSPLH
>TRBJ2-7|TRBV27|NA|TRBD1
ASSFIRGIPGEQY
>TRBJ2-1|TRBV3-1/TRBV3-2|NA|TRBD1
ASSQDTSGGNEQF
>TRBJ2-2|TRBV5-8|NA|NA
ASSLGSLYGTGELF
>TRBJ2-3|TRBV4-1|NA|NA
ASSPPSDTQY
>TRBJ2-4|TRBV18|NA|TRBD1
ASSQGQGRSAKNIQY
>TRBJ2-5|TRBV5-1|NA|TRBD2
ASAPTRGDRETQY
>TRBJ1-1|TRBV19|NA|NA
ASSIYMGARGTEAF
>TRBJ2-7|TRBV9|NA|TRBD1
ASSFDRDRGQSEQY
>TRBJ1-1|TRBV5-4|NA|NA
ASSLRTGKNTEAF
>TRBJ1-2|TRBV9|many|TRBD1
ASGKRTGPNYGYT
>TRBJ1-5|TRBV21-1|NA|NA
ASSKALLRGYSNQPQH
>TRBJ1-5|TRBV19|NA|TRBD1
ASSQTSGQDANQPQH
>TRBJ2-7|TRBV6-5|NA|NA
ASSRDDRLRYEQY
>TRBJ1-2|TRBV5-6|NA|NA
ASSHPGGGALDYGYT
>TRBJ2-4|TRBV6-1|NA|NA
ASSEESWDTVAKNIQY
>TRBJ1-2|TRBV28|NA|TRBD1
ASSFTGTGDYGYT